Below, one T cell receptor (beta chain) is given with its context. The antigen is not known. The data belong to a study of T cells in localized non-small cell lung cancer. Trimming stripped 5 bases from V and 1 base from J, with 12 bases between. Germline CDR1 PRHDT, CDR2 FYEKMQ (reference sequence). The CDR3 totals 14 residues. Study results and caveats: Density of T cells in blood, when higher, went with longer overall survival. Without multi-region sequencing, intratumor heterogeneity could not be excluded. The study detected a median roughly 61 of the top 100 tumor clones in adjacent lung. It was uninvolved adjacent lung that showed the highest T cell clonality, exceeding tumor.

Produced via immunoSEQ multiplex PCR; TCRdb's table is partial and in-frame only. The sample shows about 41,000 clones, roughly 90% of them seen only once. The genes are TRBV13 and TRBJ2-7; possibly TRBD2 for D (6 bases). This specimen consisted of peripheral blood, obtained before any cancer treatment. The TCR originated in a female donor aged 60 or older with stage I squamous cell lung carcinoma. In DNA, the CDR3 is TGTGCCAGCAGCCCGCGACTAGAATCCTACGAGCAGTACTTC. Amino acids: CASSPRLESYEQYF.